These 18 T cell receptor beta chains originate from one sample sequenced in a study. TCRdb reanalysed the 5' RACE reads using MiXCR and keeps one entry per CDR3 protein. Here the sample spans tens of thousands of distinct CDR3 sequences, almost 25% being singletons. Material: tumor-infiltrating naive CD4+ T cells sorted from the breast tumor. Subset noted: naive CD4+ T cells, CD4+CD45RA+CD25-. The receptors shown here come from a female donor with breast cancer.

V gene TRBV5-1 combines with J gene TRBJ2-1; D is possibly TRBD1 (6 bases). The germline V gene has CDR1 SGHRS and CDR2 YFSETQ. Between the trimmed V and J ends, which lost 0 bases and 10 bases, there was a span of 20 bases. This CDR3 comprises 16 residues. The CDR3 region has the DNA TGCGCCAGCAGCTTGGGATTCGGAGCCGGGACAAAGGAGCAGTTCTTC. Protein product: CASSLGFGAGTKEQFF. The variable domain in full, completed from reference TRBV5-1 and TRBJ2-1, reads KAGVTQTPRYLIKTRGQQVTLSCSPISGHRSVSWYQQTPGQGLQFLFEYFSETQRNKGNFPGRFSGRQFSNSRSEMNVSTLELGDSALYLCASSLGFGAGTKEQFFGPGTRLTVL.

This clonotype was seen more than once but under ten times. Mismatch with germline at one junction end may stem from a read error. This rearrangement joins TRBV20-1 to TRBJ2-3; 9 positions match TRBD2. The germline gives CDR1 DFQATT, CDR2 SNEGSKA (reference sequence). The CDR3 runs 16 residues. CDR3: CSARDLAGLLTDTQYF. CDR3 coding DNA: TGTAGTGCTAGAGATCTAGCGGGACTACTCACAGATACGCAGTATTTT.

This clonotype was observed a handful of times. A much larger clone sits a single nucleotide away, making a read error possible. The CDR3 ends on some other residue instead of the conserved phenylalanine or tryptophan, so this is likely a read error. The chain combines TRBV12-3 or TRBV12-4 with TRBJ1-2, with 9 bases that match TRBD1. The CDR3 totals 13 residues. The J segment lost 8 bases and the V segment lost 6 bases, leaving 7 bases of the junction unmatched. For the CDR3, the DNA is TGTGCCAGCAGCTCAAACAGGGGGCGCGGCTACACCTCC. Its translation is CASSSNRGRGYTS.

This clonotype is labeled medium-sized. This sequence joins TRBV20-1 and TRBJ2-2; 7 positions match TRBD1. J was trimmed by 2 bases and V by 2 bases; bases with no gene match: 5. Germline V gene sequence: CDR1 DFQATT, CDR2 SNEGSKA (reference sequence). CDR3 size: 15 residues. In nucleotides, the CDR3 is TGCAGTGCTAGAAAGGGGGCTCTTAACACCGGGGAGCTGTTTTTT. This sequence encodes CSARKGALNTGELFF.

This clonotype was seen only a few times. The chain recombines TRBV4-1 with TRBJ2-1; TRBD2 matches at 10 bases. The CDR3 contains 16 residues. The V gene end was trimmed by 4 bases and the J gene end by 7 bases; junction bases not matched to a gene: 10. Germline V CDR1 and CDR2: MGHRA, YSYEKL. In nucleotides, the CDR3 is TGCGCCAGCAGCCGAGAAGGCCTAGCGGGGGTAAATGAGCAGTTCTTC. Encoded protein: CASSREGLAGVNEQFF.

This clonotype appeared many times. The chain has TRBV29-1 and TRBJ1-3, with D unclear. The CDR3 totals 13 residues. The germline CDR1 and CDR2 sequences are SQVTM and ANQGSEA. Trimming left V 6 bases short and J 2 bases short, with 11 bases between. The CDR3 sequence: CSVQTNAGNTIYF. The CDR3 region has the DNA TGCAGCGTACAGACCAACGCTGGAAACACCATATATTTT.

This clonotype was counted between two and nine times. Since no conserved phenylalanine or tryptophan closes the CDR3, a read error is the likely cause. The chain carries TRBV7-7 and TRBJ2-5; D not certain. CDR3 length: 13 residues. Per germline, CDR1 SSHAT and CDR2 FNYEAQ (reference sequence). With 5 bases removed from V and 5 bases from J, the gap between germline ends came to 12 bases. CDR3 DNA: TGTGCCAGCAGCCCATCGTACCTCGAGACCCAGTACGTC. It yields the protein CASSPSYLETQYV.

This clonotype was detected ten times or more. The CDR3 DNA follows: TGTGCCAGCTCACAGGGGGAGAACACTGAAGCTTTCTTT. Protein: CASSQGENTEAFF. The chain carries TRBV18 and TRBJ1-1, with a tentative D call TRBD1 (6 bases). The CDR3 contains 13 residues. The V and J ends lost 4 bases and 1 base respectively, with 7 bases between them. Looked up from germline, CDR1 is KGHSH and CDR2 is LQKENI.

This clonotype turned up a few times. The chain employs TRBV6-6 and TRBJ2-7, with D tentatively TRBD1 or TRBD2 (5 bases each). This CDR3 comprises 14 residues. The ends were cut back, 3 bases at V and 3 bases at J, with 12 bases in the middle. The germline gives CDR1 MNHNY, CDR2 SVGAGI (reference sequence). The CDR3 spells CASSYGDGNYEQYF. The DNA for the CDR3 is TGTGCCAGCAGTTATGGGGACGGGAACTACGAGCAGTACTTC.

V is TRBV5-1 and J is TRBJ1-1; D is unclear. Trimming left V 1 base short and J 4 bases short, with 11 bases between. CDR1 is SGHRS and CDR2 is YFSETQ in the germline V gene. The CDR3 is 14 residues long. CDR3 coding DNA: TGCGCCAGCAGCTTGCGGGATACGGCCACTGAAGCTTTCTTT. Its protein product is CASSLRDTATEAFF.

V is TRBV20-1 and J is TRBJ1-5; 9 bases map to TRBD1. The CDR3 extends over 11 amino acids. J was trimmed by 10 bases and V by 3 bases; bases with no gene match: 1. CDR1 and CDR2 (germline): DFQATT, SNEGSKA (reference sequence). Written as DNA, the CDR3 is TGCAGTGCTAGGGGACAGGGCCCCCAGCATTTT. Residues: CSARGQGPQHF.

The rearrangement links TRBV18 to TRBJ2-7; maybe TRBD2 (5 bases). V was pared by 2 bases and J by 2 bases, with 13 bases between. The CDR3 has 15 residues. CDR1 is KGHSH and CDR2 is LQKENI in the germline V gene. This CDR3 is CASSPTYTTTYEQYF. In DNA, the CDR3 is TGTGCCAGCTCACCAACCTATACGACTACCTACGAGCAGTACTTC.

CDR3 amino acids: CASSQDGQGIRGYTF. For the CDR3, the DNA is TGTGCCAGCAGCCAAGATGGGCAGGGTATTCGTGGCTACACCTTC. The chain joins TRBV4-2 to TRBJ1-2, with D possibly matching TRBD1 (5 bases). Trimming took off 0 bases at V and 7 bases at J, with 15 bases between the two ends. The germline V gene encodes CDR1 LGHNA and CDR2 YNFKEQ. The CDR3 sequence is 15 residues long.

This chain uses TRBV6-2 or TRBV6-3 with TRBJ1-1; tentative D call: TRBD1 (5 bases). The CDR3 is made up of 16 amino acids. Per germline, CDR1 MNHEY and CDR2 SVGEGT. V gave up 2 bases and J gave up 2 bases, with 15 bases separating them. The CDR3 spells CASSYPGGETNTEAFF. The CDR3 DNA reads TGTGCCAGCAGTTACCCTGGGGGAGAGACCAACACTGAAGCTTTCTTT.

The J gene is TRBJ2-7, the V gene TRBV5-1; no definite D call. Trimming removed 0 bases at V and 2 bases at J, with 12 bases between. This CDR3 region has 15 residues. The germline V gene has CDR1 SGHRS and CDR2 YFSETQ. The CDR3 nucleotides read TGCGCCAGCAGCTTGGCTGAGCGCGGAGCCTACGAGCAGTACTTC. Protein product: CASSLAERGAYEQYF. Complete variable domain (other parts from reference TRBV5-1 and TRBJ2-7): KAGVTQTPRYLIKTRGQQVTLSCSPISGHRSVSWYQQTPGQGLQFLFEYFSETQRNKGNFPGRFSGRQFSNSRSEMNVSTLELGDSALYLCASSLAERGAYEQYFGPGTRLTVT.

This clonotype was recorded a few times. The CDR3 loop reads CSVQDGGRWTQFF. The DNA for the CDR3 is TGCAGCGTCCAGGATGGGGGGCGTTGGACGCAGTTCTTC. J is TRBJ2-1 and V is TRBV29-1, with D perhaps being TRBD1 or TRBD2 (6 bases each). CDR3 length equals 13 residues. Between the trimmed V and J ends, which lost 6 bases and 12 bases, there was a span of 21 bases. Germline loops: CDR1 SQVTM, CDR2 ANQGSEA.

V is TRBV6-1 and J is TRBJ1-3, with D perhaps TRBD1 (5 bases). The CDR3 covers 14 residues. The V gene lost 9 bases and the J gene lost 4 bases, with 16 bases spanning the gap. Germline loops: CDR1 MNHNS, CDR2 SASEGT. Here the CDR3 DNA reads TGTGCCAGTCTTCTCGGGACCCTCGGAAACACCATATATTTT. Translating it yields CASLLGTLGNTIYF.

In its sample, this clonotype was seen a few times. J is TRBJ2-1 and V is TRBV12-3 or TRBV12-4; D might be TRBD1 or TRBD2, each matching 5 bases. Between the trimmed V and J ends, which lost 7 bases and 4 bases, there was a span of 17 bases. This CDR3 is built from 15 residues. CDR3 nucleotides: TGTGCCAGCACCCCCGAGGGCAGGGCTTACAATGAGCAGTTCTTC. Protein product: CASTPEGRAYNEQFF.